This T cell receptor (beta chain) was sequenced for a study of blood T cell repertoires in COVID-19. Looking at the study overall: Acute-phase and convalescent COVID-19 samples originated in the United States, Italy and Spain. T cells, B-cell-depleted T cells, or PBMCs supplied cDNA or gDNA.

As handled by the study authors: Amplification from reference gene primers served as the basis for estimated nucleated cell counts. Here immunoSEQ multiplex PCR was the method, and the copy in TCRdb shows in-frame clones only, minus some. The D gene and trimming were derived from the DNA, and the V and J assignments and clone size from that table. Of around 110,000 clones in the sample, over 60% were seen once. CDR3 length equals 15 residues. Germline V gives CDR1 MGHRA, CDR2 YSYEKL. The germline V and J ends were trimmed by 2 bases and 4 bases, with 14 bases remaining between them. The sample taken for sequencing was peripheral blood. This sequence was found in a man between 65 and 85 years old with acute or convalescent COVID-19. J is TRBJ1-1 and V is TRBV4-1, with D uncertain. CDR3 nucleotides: TGCGCCAGCAGCCAAAAGGCGGAGGGCAGCACTGAAGCTTTCTTT. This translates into CASSQKAEGSTEAFF.